One T cell receptor (beta chain) is described in this entry. Its antigen is still unknown. These data come from a study of response to subunit inactivated influenza vaccine. Findings of the study overall: The authors suggested that few new T cells are recruited per seasonal influenza vaccination.

This CDR3 spans 14 amino acids. V was shortened by 6 bases and J by 0 bases, with 9 bases between the two germline ends. TCRdb called the RT-PCR reads again in MiXCR, with one record for every CDR3 protein. This table holds about 780,000 distinct CDR3 sequences, about a fifth found once. The chain couples TRBV12-3 or TRBV12-4 to TRBJ1-5; D is unclear. The TCR was taken from a man aged 45-60 years who received an inactivated influenza vaccine. The starting material was PBMCs from blood, obtained 5 days after vaccination. CDR3 DNA sequence: TGTGCCAGCAGGCGCGGACCTAGCAATCAGCCCCAGCATTTT. It translates to CASRRGPSNQPQHF.